This passage covers 9 T cell receptor beta chains from one sample sequenced in a study of read filtering for tumor transcriptome and immune sequencing. The library was built from roughly 400 ng RNA with molecular barcoded adaptors for alpha/delta and beta/gamma chains. TCRdb redid the calling of the reads with MiXCR, one entry per CDR3 protein. The table shows around 50,000 distinct CDR3 sequences, with roughly an eighth occurring only once. Source material: a population of CD138-negative cells sorted from bone marrow. These receptors were collected from a donor aged 40 or older with multiple myeloma.

There are a few counts of this clonotype. The chain has TRBV7-2 and TRBJ1-5; a weak D match, TRBD1 (5 bases). The CDR3 is 14 amino acids. CDR1 is SGHTA, CDR2 FQGNSA, per germline. Deletions cut 5 bases from V and 3 bases from J, with 11 bases between. The CDR3 is CASSRLTVNQPQHF. CDR3 DNA: TGTGCCAGCAGCCGACTGACAGTCAATCAGCCCCAGCATTTT.

This clonotype was counted ten times or more. V gene TRBV2 combines with J gene TRBJ2-3; 9 positions match TRBD1. Germline lookup yields CDR1 SNHLY and CDR2 FYNNEI. Germline trimming cut 1 base from V and 3 bases from J; bases unmatched to any gene: 2. The CDR3 has 15 residues. The CDR3 DNA follows: TGTGCCAGCAGTGAAGAGGGACAGGGAACAGATACGCAGTATTTT. This translates into CASSEEGQGTDTQYF.

This clonotype was seen ten or more times. V usage is TRBV7-9 and J usage is TRBJ1-2; 9 bases line up with TRBD1. CDR1 SEHNR and CDR2 FQNEAQ come from the germline V gene (reference sequence). The CDR3 has 16 amino acids. V lost 1 base to trimming and J lost 4 bases; unmatched junction nucleotides: 7. CDR3 residues: CASSLDGTGSSYGYTF. As DNA, the CDR3 is TGTGCCAGCAGCTTAGATGGGACAGGGAGCAGCTATGGCTACACCTTC.

This clonotype was recorded at least ten times. The chain combines TRBV5-1 with TRBJ2-5; 7 bases are shared with TRBD1. The ends lost 4 bases at V and 0 bases at J; junction bases unmatched: 6. The CDR3 is 15 amino acids. The germline V gene encodes CDR1 SGHRS and CDR2 YFSETQ. The CDR3 nucleotides read TGCGCCAGCAGCATGTTCACAGGGGACCAAGAGACCCAGTACTTC. Its protein product is CASSMFTGDQETQYF.

This clonotype appeared a few times. A much larger clone differs from this one at a single base, so this may be a read error. The chain carries TRBV7-3 and TRBJ1-1; the D is unclear. The CDR3 spans 17 residues. Deletions cut 5 bases from V and 11 bases from J, with 30 bases between. Looked up from germline, CDR1 is SGHTA and CDR2 is FQGTGA. DNA of the CDR3: TGTGCCAGCAGCCCCCGTAGTAGAGGCTTGCTAAATGAAGTGGCTTTCTTT. The encoded protein is CASSPRSRGLLNEVAFF.

This clonotype was counted ten times or more. The CDR3 DNA follows: TGCGCCAGCAGTCAATCTCGTGATGAGCAGTTCTTC. Amino acid sequence: CASSQSRDEQFF. The chain links TRBV23-1 to TRBJ2-1; D is unresolved. TRBV23-1 falls under the ORF class, with uncertain function. The CDR3 consists of 12 residues. V lost 0 bases and J 8 bases, leaving 5 bases between the germline ends.

Notes on this clonotype: A much larger clonotype is one base distant, so this may be a read error. This chain links TRBV30 with TRBJ2-7; 8 bases are shared with TRBD2. Trimming at V came to 2 bases and at J to 6 bases, leaving 12 bases not matched to a gene. The CDR3 sequence is 15 residues long. Germline V gives CDR1 GTSNPN, CDR2 SVGIG (reference sequence). The CDR3 DNA follows: TGTGCCTGGAGTTTAGGTCTAGCGGGTTACTGCGAGCAGTACTTC. Translated, it gives CAWSLGLAGYCEQYF.

This clonotype was picked up many times. One end of the junction fails to match germline, which may point to a read error. The chain uses TRBV4-1 and TRBJ2-1; D might be TRBD1 (7 bases). In germline, CDR1 is MGHRA, CDR2 YSYEKL. CDR3 length: 19 amino acids. This CDR3 is CASSQAHYDRDSPYNEQFF. Written as DNA, the CDR3 is TGTGCCAGCAGCCAAGCGCACTATGACAGGGACTCACCTTACAATGAGCAGTTCTTC.

In the case of this clonotype: The junction departs from the called germline gene at one end, perhaps through a read error. This chain links TRBV7-9 with TRBJ2-3; a possible D gene is TRBD1 (5 bases). The CDR3 has 16 amino acids. Germline assignment: CDR1 SEHNR and CDR2 FQNEAQ (reference sequence). CDR3 sequence reads: CASSPLLQRSTGTQYF. The CDR3 DNA follows: TGTGCCAGCAGCCCCCTCCTGCAGCGTAGCACAGGTACGCAGTATTTT.